Reported below is one T cell receptor (beta chain). These data belong to a study of CD8 T cells in ankylosing spondylitis. Trimming shortened V by 0 bases and J by 2 bases, and 14 bases separated the two germline ends. Germline assignment: CDR1 DFQATT and CDR2 SNEGSKA (reference sequence). The length of the CDR3 is 15 residues. Each CDR3 protein is one row after TCRdb ran MiXCR on the 5' RACE reads. Here the sample spans over 130,000 distinct CDR3 sequences, under 55% being singletons. This rearrangement joins TRBV20-1 to TRBJ2-7; D may correspond to TRBD1 or TRBD2 (5 bases each). This clonotype was obtained from a male donor with ankylosing spondylitis. The sequenced sample was synovial fluid, either unsorted or a sorted T cell fraction (not recorded which). The CDR3 sequence: CSARDRQGVTYEQYF. As DNA, the CDR3 is TGCAGTGCTAGAGATCGGCAGGGAGTTACCTACGAGCAGTACTTC.